The 25 T cell receptor beta chains given below trace back to one sample, sequenced in a study of lymphopenia after photon versus proton radiotherapy. The repertoire was sequenced with immunoSEQ multiplex PCR; TCRdb's copy has only in-frame clones and lacks some. The repertoire includes fewer than 65,000 clones, 75% to 90% of them detected once, and roughly 2.3% sits in the top ten. The source material was peripheral blood, sampled from a patient treated with photon-based radiotherapy. Source of these receptors: a man aged 35-49 years with gastric cancer.

This sequence joins TRBV7-9 and TRBJ2-7; D ambiguous. The CDR3 spans 12 residues. The V and J ends lost 4 bases and 0 bases respectively, with 4 bases between them. The germline gives CDR1 SEHNR, CDR2 FQNEAQ (reference sequence). The CDR3 is CASSYNSYEQYF. In DNA form, the CDR3 reads TGTGCCAGCAGCTACAACTCCTACGAGCAGTACTTC.

The genes are TRBV7-2 and TRBJ1-5; 8 bases match TRBD1. This CDR3 comprises 15 residues. The ends lost 5 bases at V and 6 bases at J; junction bases unmatched: 9. Germline V gene sequence: CDR1 SGHTA, CDR2 FQGNSA. The CDR3 region is CASSPDRGTTQPQHF. The DNA of the CDR3 is TGTGCCAGCAGCCCCGACAGGGGAACAACTCAGCCCCAGCATTTT.

The chain joins TRBV5-1 to TRBJ2-3, with 9 bases lining up with TRBD1. This CDR3 has 15 amino acids. V shed 3 bases and J 6 bases; nucleotides not matched to a gene: 8. Germline V gives CDR1 SGHRS, CDR2 YFSETQ. In nucleotides, the CDR3 is TGCGCCAGCAGCTCGGGGGACAGGGCCTCCGATACGCAGTATTTT. Its protein product is CASSSGDRASDTQYF.

The chain uses TRBV4-2 and TRBJ2-2; D may be TRBD2 (6 bases). Germline CDR1 is LGHNA and CDR2 is YNFKEQ. V lost 0 bases, J lost 6 bases, and 17 bases lay in between. CDR3 length: 17 amino acids. In DNA form, the CDR3 reads TGTGCCAGCAGCCAAGAGGGCGGGGCCGGGAATTCCGGGGAGCTGTTTTTT. This codes for CASSQEGGAGNSGELFF.

This chain links TRBV19 with TRBJ2-1; either TRBD1 or TRBD2 may supply D (5 bases each). Germline V gene sequence: CDR1 LNHDA, CDR2 SQIVND (reference sequence). This CDR3 contains 15 residues. V lost 6 bases and J lost 0, with 12 bases in between. In DNA form, the CDR3 reads TGTGCCAGTAGCGGGGACGGTGTCTCCTACAATGAGCAGTTCTTC. Encoded protein: CASSGDGVSYNEQFF. Using reference TRBV19 and TRBJ2-1 for the parts outside the CDR3, the full variable domain is DGGITQSPKYLFRKEGQNVTLSCEQNLNHDAMYWYRQDPGQGLRLIYYSQIVNDFQKGDIAEGYSVSREKKESFPLTVTSAQKNPTAFYLCASSGDGVSYNEQFFGPGTRLTVL.

This clone was observed a handful of times. In DNA form, the CDR3 reads TGCGCCAGCAGCACCACAGGGGCGAGCACCGGGGAGCTGTTTTTT. Protein sequence: CASSTTGASTGELFF. The J gene is TRBJ2-2, the V gene TRBV5-1; 7 bases are shared with TRBD1. CDR3 length: 15 residues. Looked up from germline, CDR1 is SGHRS and CDR2 is YFSETQ. Losses at the gene ends were 4 bases for V and 4 bases for J; bases not matched to a gene: 7.

V gene TRBV19 combines with J gene TRBJ2-7; D might be TRBD2 (6 bases). The CDR3 has 11 residues. Germline CDR1 LNHDA, CDR2 SQIVND (reference sequence). Deletions cut 8 bases from V and 3 bases from J, with 8 bases between. The CDR3 DNA reads as TGTGCCAGTGGGGGACTCTACGAGCAGTACTTC. This translates into CASGGLYEQYF. Complete variable domain (other parts from reference TRBV19 and TRBJ2-7): DGGITQSPKYLFRKEGQNVTLSCEQNLNHDAMYWYRQDPGQGLRLIYYSQIVNDFQKGDIAEGYSVSREKKESFPLTVTSAQKNPTAFYLCASGGLYEQYFGPGTRLTVT.

The rearrangement joins TRBV5-4 to TRBJ1-4; 9 bases map to TRBD1. CDR1 is SGHNT, CDR2 YYREEE, per germline (reference sequence). The ends lost 2 bases at V and 7 bases at J; junction bases unmatched: 6. The length of the CDR3 is 15 residues. The CDR3 loop is CASSFRDRAAEKLFF. The CDR3 region has the DNA TGTGCCAGCAGCTTCCGGGACAGGGCTGCTGAAAAACTGTTTTTT.

This clone was seen a few times. The chain has TRBV9 and TRBJ2-5, with D unclear. CDR3 length: 16 amino acids. Trimming removed 3 bases at V and 1 base at J, with 16 bases between. CDR1 and CDR2 from the germline V gene are SGDLS and YYNGEE. Written as DNA, the CDR3 is TGTGCCAGCAGCGCCGAGCTAAGAGGACCCCAAGAGACCCAGTACTTC. It encodes CASSAELRGPQETQYF.

This clone was found once. The sample has other DNA sequences that encode this CDR3 too. The gene calls are TRBV6-1 and TRBJ2-7; unclear D gene. V was trimmed by 1 base and J by 1 base, leaving 8 bases between them. The CDR3 has 14 amino acids. Looked up from germline, CDR1 is MNHNS and CDR2 is SASEGT. The CDR3 reads CASSEDVRSYEQYF. The CDR3 nucleotides are TGTGCCAGCAGTGAAGACGTCAGATCCTACGAGCAGTACTTC.

The rearrangement joins TRBV27 to TRBJ1-6, with 8 nucleotides matching TRBD1. Germline CDR1 and CDR2: MNHEY and SMNVEV (reference sequence). V shed 7 bases, J shed 9 bases, and the junction held 11 bases outside the gene matches. The CDR3 covers 15 residues. The chain's CDR3 is CASTLDRAVGSPLHF. The CDR3 DNA follows: TGTGCCAGCACCCTGGACAGGGCCGTGGGTTCACCCCTCCACTTT.

In DNA form, the CDR3 reads TGTGCCTGGAATACAGGGGGGACCGGGGAGCTGTTTTTT. It specifies CAWNTGGTGELFF. J is TRBJ2-2 and V is TRBV30, with 8 positions matching TRBD1. J lost 5 bases, V lost 4 bases, and 3 bases had no gene match. The CDR3 sequence is 13 residues long. Germline V gene data show CDR1 as GTSNPN and CDR2 as SVGIG (reference sequence).

V and J are TRBV2 and TRBJ1-5; TRBD1 might be the D (6 bases). V was cut by 8 bases and J by 0 bases, with 14 bases left in between. The germline CDR1 and CDR2 sequences are SNHLY and FYNNEI. This CDR3 region has 15 residues. CDR3 DNA: TGTGCCAGCCAAACGGACAGCAATAGCAATCAGCCCCAGCATTTT. Residues: CASQTDSNSNQPQHF.

This clone was detected only a few times. V and J are TRBV2 and TRBJ1-5, with D possibly TRBD1 on 5 matching bases. The CDR3 contains 12 residues. In germline, CDR1 is SNHLY, CDR2 FYNNEI. With 8 bases removed from V and 1 base from J, the gap between germline ends came to 6 bases. The CDR3 protein is CASEGSNQPQHF. CDR3 bases: TGTGCCAGCGAGGGGAGCAATCAGCCCCAGCATTTT.

A single count supports this clone. The V call is TRBV18, the J call TRBJ2-7; TRBD1 aligns across 8 bases. In germline, CDR1 is KGHSH, CDR2 LQKENI. Trimming cost V 4 bases and J 3 bases; bases outside gene matches: 2. The CDR3 runs to 13 residues. CDR3 protein: CASSRDRSYEQYF. The CDR3 DNA reads as TGTGCCAGCTCACGGGACAGGAGCTACGAGCAGTACTTC.

The chain joins TRBV5-6 to TRBJ2-3; TRBD2 aligns across 12 bases. J was trimmed by 2 bases and V by 0 bases; bases with no gene match: 4. The CDR3 covers 17 residues. Germline CDR1 is SGHDT and CDR2 is YYEEEE. The CDR3 spells CASSLVTSGGITDTQYF. Written as DNA, the CDR3 is TGTGCCAGCAGCTTGGTAACTAGCGGGGGGATCACAGATACGCAGTATTTT.

In this sample, this clone turned up a few times. V is TRBV5-1 and J is TRBJ2-3, with D perhaps TRBD2 (5 bases). The CDR3 has 14 residues. Germline-derived CDR1 and CDR2 are SGHRS and YFSETQ. V gave up 0 bases and J gave up 3 bases, with 8 bases separating them. Here the CDR3 DNA reads TGCGCCAGCAGCTTGGAGAGGGAGACAGATACGCAGTATTTT. Amino acid sequence: CASSLERETDTQYF.

This sequence joins TRBV5-1 and TRBJ1-1; D is unclear. Germline V gene sequence: CDR1 SGHRS, CDR2 YFSETQ. This CDR3 is built from 16 residues. The V end lost 0 bases, the J end lost 2 bases, and 14 bases lay between the germline ends. The CDR3 sequence is CASSLAYQNTNTEAFF. The CDR3 DNA reads TGCGCCAGCAGCTTGGCCTATCAGAACACCAACACTGAAGCTTTCTTT.

This clone was seen a single time. The chain joins TRBV27 to TRBJ2-2; 9 bases are shared with TRBD2. Per the germline V gene, CDR1 is MNHEY and CDR2 is SMNVEV (reference sequence). V was pared by 3 bases and J by 9 bases, with 2 bases of the junction left unmatched. The CDR3 covers 13 residues. This CDR3 is CASSFSGGRELFF. The CDR3 DNA reads TGTGCCAGCAGTTTTAGCGGGGGCCGGGAGCTGTTTTTT.

V is TRBV19 and J is TRBJ1-5; D unclear. Trimming removed 6 bases from V and 0 bases from J, with 12 bases in between. Germline loops: CDR1 LNHDA, CDR2 SQIVND (reference sequence). This CDR3 contains 15 residues. The CDR3 loop reads CASRDDFRSNQPQHF. CDR3 DNA sequence: TGTGCCAGTAGGGACGATTTTCGTAGCAATCAGCCCCAGCATTTT.

This chain connects TRBV6-1 to TRBJ2-7, with D maybe TRBD1 (6 bases). Trimming removed 7 bases from V and 6 bases from J, with 16 bases in between. There are 13 residues in the CDR3. Germline V gene data show CDR1 as MNHNS and CDR2 as SASEGT. The CDR3 loop is CASTEGHFGEQYF. In DNA, the CDR3 is TGTGCCAGCACCGAGGGACATTTCGGCGAGCAGTACTTC.

This chain links TRBV27 with TRBJ2-1; possible D gene TRBD1, 8 bases. Germline values: CDR1 MNHEY, CDR2 SMNVEV (reference sequence). The CDR3 totals 15 residues. The V and J ends lost 2 bases and 11 bases respectively, with 19 bases between them. CDR3 region: CASSLTGGVGGQQFF. The CDR3 bases are TGTGCCAGCAGTTTAACAGGGGGGGTCGGAGGGCAGCAGTTCTTC.

This clone has just one count. V gene TRBV6-1 combines with J gene TRBJ2-3, with D perhaps TRBD2 (7 bases). Germline V CDR1 and CDR2: MNHNS, SASEGT. Trimming stripped 6 bases from V and 2 bases from J, with 9 bases between. This CDR3 is 13 amino acids long. The DNA of the CDR3 is TGTGCCAGCAGAGGGGGGGCCACAGATACGCAGTATTTT. As protein: CASRGGATDTQYF.

The table lists this clone with a count of one. V usage is TRBV21-1 and J usage is TRBJ1-1. TRBV21-1 is tagged as a pseudogene. CDR3 size: 15 residues. The CDR3 nucleotides are TGTGCCAGCCCCCCGGCGGGGGGCGATAACACTGAAGCTTTCTTT. It specifies CASPPAGGDNTEAFF.

The genes are TRBV30 and TRBJ2-2; weak D call: TRBD1 (5 bases). CDR1 and CDR2 from the germline V gene are GTSNPN and SVGIG (reference sequence). Trimming cost V 4 bases and J 0 bases, with 12 bases left between them. The CDR3 contains 15 residues. The CDR3 sequence is CAWTPRTTNTGELFF. The DNA of the CDR3 is TGTGCCTGGACCCCCCGGACAACGAACACCGGGGAGCTGTTTTTT.